The 27 T cell receptor beta chains in this list originate from one sample, sequenced in a study of cytomegalovirus exposure and HLA in healthy donors. A multiplex PCR was run with 60 Vbeta primers and 13 Jbeta primers. Sequenced by immunoSEQ multiplex PCR; TCRdb stores in-frame clones only, minus some. The data hold tens of thousands of clones, with 65% to 80% observed a single time. Sequencing was done on a sample of PBMCs. The receptors derive from a man aged 25-45 years in good health and CMV-seropositive.

This sequence joins TRBV29-1 and TRBJ2-1; maybe TRBD2 (6 bases). Deletions cut 8 bases from V and 12 bases from J, with 20 bases between. CDR1 and CDR2 (germline): SQVTM, ANQGSEA. The CDR3 is 12 amino acids. The CDR3: CSSAGGTMTQFF. The CDR3 bases are TGCAGCTCAGCGGGCGGTACAATGACGCAGTTCTTC.

This chain joins TRBV6-1 and TRBJ1-1; a weak D match, TRBD1 (6 bases). The V gene's germline CDR1 is MNHNS and CDR2 SASEGT. With 6 bases removed from V and 1 base from J, the gap between germline ends came to 9 bases. This CDR3 is built from 13 residues. CDR3 protein: CASRPRGNTEAFF. In DNA, the CDR3 is TGTGCCAGCAGACCCAGGGGGAACACTGAAGCTTTCTTT.

The CDR3 DNA reads as TGTGCCAGCAGCTCCATCTCTAGGAGTAACACTGAAGCTTTCTTT. It is translated as CASSSISRSNTEAFF. The chain carries TRBV11-2 and TRBJ1-1; D uncertain. The length of the CDR3 is 15 residues. Germline loops: CDR1 SGHAT, CDR2 FQNNGV. Trimming stripped 4 bases from V and 2 bases from J, with 14 bases between.

With respect to this clone: This specimen includes other DNA sequences encoding the same CDR3. CDR3 DNA: TGTGCCAGCAGCGTCGGGAGAGGAAACTATGGCTACACCTTC. Amino acid sequence: CASSVGRGNYGYTF. The chain joins TRBV9 to TRBJ1-2; D remains unclear. CDR3 length: 14 residues. V gave up 2 bases and J gave up 2 bases, with 10 bases separating them. Germline lookup yields CDR1 SGDLS and CDR2 YYNGEE.

The chain joins TRBV28 to TRBJ1-1, with D hard to call. V was clipped by 8 bases and J by 4 bases, with 17 bases between them. The CDR3 covers 14 residues. Germline CDR1 MDHEN, CDR2 SYDVKM. The CDR3 is CASQEAAAVTEAFF. The CDR3 nucleotides are TGTGCCAGCCAAGAGGCAGCGGCGGTCACTGAAGCTTTCTTT.

V gene TRBV5-1 combines with J gene TRBJ2-7; maybe TRBD1 (5 bases). Germline V gene sequence: CDR1 SGHRS, CDR2 YFSETQ. Trimming pared 4 bases from V and 1 base from J, leaving 15 bases between. This CDR3 is built from 15 residues. CDR3 in amino acids: CASSAQGRASYEQYF. The CDR3 nucleotides are TGCGCCAGCAGCGCTCAGGGAAGGGCGTCCTACGAGCAGTACTTC.

This CDR3 is CASSIQTRAYSGNTIYF. The DNA for the CDR3 is TGTGCCAGTAGTATTCAGACACGAGCCTACTCTGGAAACACCATATATTTT. The chain is built from TRBV19 and TRBJ1-3, with D uncertain. CDR3 length equals 17 residues. Trimming shortened V by 3 bases and J by 0 bases, and 15 bases separated the two germline ends. Germline loops: CDR1 LNHDA, CDR2 SQIVND (reference sequence).

The chain recombines TRBV5-6 with TRBJ2-7, with 11 nucleotides matching TRBD2. This CDR3 is built from 18 residues. Per the germline V gene, CDR1 is SGHDT and CDR2 is YYEEEE. The V segment lost 1 base and the J segment 3 bases; nucleotides outside the gene matches: 12. The CDR3 reads CASSLLASGGTNLYEQYF. The CDR3 region has the DNA TGTGCCAGCAGCTTGCTGGCTAGCGGGGGGACCAACCTCTACGAGCAGTACTTC.

V and J are TRBV6-5 and TRBJ2-5; the D is unclear. The CDR3 is made up of 14 amino acids. The germline V and J ends were trimmed by 0 bases and 2 bases, with 7 bases remaining between them. CDR1 and CDR2 (germline): MNHEY, SVGAGI. CDR3 in amino acids: CASSYSYRQETQYF. CDR3 in DNA: TGTGCCAGCAGTTACTCGTACAGACAAGAGACCCAGTACTTC.

The V and J genes are TRBV28 and TRBJ1-2, with D unresolved. The CDR3 consists of 11 residues. CDR1 and CDR2 from the germline V gene are MDHEN and SYDVKM. Trimming removed 1 base at V and 7 bases at J, with 4 bases between. In DNA, the CDR3 is TGTGCCAGCAGTTTATCAGGTGGCTACACCTTC. Amino acids: CASSLSGGYTF.

The chain recombines TRBV28 with TRBJ1-1; D gene unclear. CDR3 size: 11 residues. CDR1 and CDR2 (germline): MDHEN, SYDVKM. V dropped 6 bases and J dropped 4 bases, with 6 bases sitting between them. The CDR3 here is CASRDSTEAFF. The CDR3 DNA is TGTGCCAGCAGAGACTCCACTGAAGCTTTCTTT. The full variable domain, in which reference TRBV28 and TRBJ1-1 provide the parts outside the CDR3, is DVKVTQSSRYLVKRTGEKVFLECVQDMDHENMFWYRQDPGLGLRLIYFSYDVKMKEKGDIPEGYSVSREKKERFSLILESASTNQTSMYLCASRDSTEAFFGQGTRLTVV.

The J gene is TRBJ2-7, the V gene TRBV5-1; 9 nucleotides agree with TRBD1. Germline V CDR1 and CDR2: SGHRS, YFSETQ. This CDR3 spans 14 amino acids. J lost 6 bases, V lost 4 bases, and 8 bases had no gene match. DNA for the CDR3: TGCGCCAGCAGCCCTCCGGGACAGGGATGCGAGCAGTACTTC. Its translation is CASSPPGQGCEQYF.

This clone has more than one count but fewer than ten. The chain joins TRBV27 to TRBJ1-2; TRBD1 matches 8 bases. After removal of 7 bases from V and 11 bases from J, the junction contained 12 bases not matched to a gene. Germline loops: CDR1 MNHEY, CDR2 SMNVEV (reference sequence). The CDR3 spans 13 residues. CDR3 in DNA: TGTGCCAGCACTACGCCGGGACAGGCACCTTACACCTTC. Its translation: CASTTPGQAPYTF.

This sequence joins TRBV9 and TRBJ2-1; 11 nucleotides line up with TRBD1. Looked up from germline, CDR1 is SGDLS and CDR2 is YYNGEE. J lost 5 bases, V lost 4 bases, and 5 bases had no gene match. CDR3 size: 15 residues. The CDR3 sequence: CASSIGTGGDNEQFF. The CDR3 DNA is TGTGCCAGCAGCATTGGGACAGGGGGAGACAATGAGCAGTTCTTC.

V is TRBV4-1 and J is TRBJ2-1, with D possibly being TRBD1 (6 bases). The V gene's germline CDR1 is MGHRA and CDR2 YSYEKL. This CDR3 is 13 amino acids long. Trimming took off 2 bases at V and 7 bases at J, with 9 bases between the two ends. The CDR3 sequence: CASSQLRGNEQFF. DNA of the CDR3: TGCGCCAGCAGCCAATTAAGGGGGAATGAGCAGTTCTTC.

CDR3 nucleotides: TGCAGCGTTTCTGGACAGACCTACCGGGAGACCCAGTACTTC. The encoded protein is CSVSGQTYRETQYF. This chain joins TRBV29-1 and TRBJ2-5, with D possibly TRBD1 on 6 matching bases. The germline CDR1 and CDR2 sequences are SQVTM and ANQGSEA. Trimming removed 5 bases from V and 5 bases from J, with 18 bases in between. CDR3 length equals 14 residues.

V is TRBV4-1 and J is TRBJ1-1; 8 positions agree with TRBD1. CDR1 is MGHRA, CDR2 YSYEKL, per germline. The CDR3 runs to 17 residues. V shed 1 base and J 0 bases; nucleotides not matched to a gene: 7. CDR3 nucleotide sequence: TGCGCCAGCAGCCAAGTCCAGGGGGCTTGGATGAACACTGAAGCTTTCTTT. Amino acid sequence: CASSQVQGAWMNTEAFF.

The chain employs TRBV7-9 and TRBJ1-1, with 12 bases that match TRBD1. Unmatched junction bases numbered 7, after V lost 2 bases and J lost 3 bases. Germline CDR1 reads SEHNR; CDR2 reads FQNEAQ (reference sequence). This CDR3 comprises 17 residues. The CDR3, as DNA: TGTGCCAGCAGCTTAATGGGACAGGGGGCGCGGGACACTGAAGCTTTCTTT. It translates to CASSLMGQGARDTEAFF.

The V gene is TRBV19, the J gene TRBJ1-1, with a weak D call TRBD1 (6 bases). CDR1 LNHDA and CDR2 SQIVND come from the germline V gene (reference sequence). The CDR3 has 15 residues. V shed 7 bases and J shed 2 bases, with 17 bases lying between them. CDR3 nucleotides: TGTGCCAGTACCGGGACACTTTTTCTCAACACTGAAGCTTTCTTT. Encoded protein: CASTGTLFLNTEAFF.

The V call is TRBV5-6, the J call TRBJ1-5; TRBD1 might be the D (6 bases). CDR3 size: 15 residues. V was clipped by 1 base and J by 0 bases, with 8 bases between them. The germline gives CDR1 SGHDT, CDR2 YYEEEE. The CDR3 region is CASSLWGLSNQPQHF. Here the CDR3 DNA reads TGTGCCAGCAGCTTGTGGGGGCTTAGCAATCAGCCCCAGCATTTT.

This clone was counted between two and nine times. The chain has TRBV5-1 and TRBJ2-2, with a possible D match to TRBD1 (5 bases). Per the germline V gene, CDR1 is SGHRS and CDR2 is YFSETQ. V shed 0 bases and J shed 5 bases, with 14 bases lying between them. CDR3 length: 16 residues. The CDR3 loop reads CASSLDTGFRTGELFF. DNA for the CDR3: TGCGCCAGCAGCTTGGATACAGGTTTTCGGACCGGGGAGCTGTTTTTT.

CDR3: CASSIPTATNEKLFF. The CDR3 DNA follows: TGTGCCAGTAGTATCCCGACAGCAACTAATGAAAAACTGTTTTTT. The V gene is TRBV19, the J gene TRBJ1-4, with TRBD1 as a possible D gene (5 bases). Germline V gene data show CDR1 as LNHDA and CDR2 as SQIVND (reference sequence). V lost 3 bases and J lost 0, with 8 bases in between. This CDR3 region has 15 residues.

J is TRBJ2-5 and V is TRBV5-4, with 9 bases fitting TRBD2. With V trimmed by 3 bases and J by 11 bases, 8 bases remained unmatched. CDR1 and CDR2 from the germline V gene are SGHNT and YYREEE (reference sequence). This CDR3 comprises 13 residues. CDR3 bases: TGTGCCAGCAGCTGGGGCGGGGGGGGTGAGCAGTACTTC. Translated, it gives CASSWGGGGEQYF.

This chain connects TRBV9 to TRBJ1-2; no clear D gene. Per germline, CDR1 SGDLS and CDR2 YYNGEE. Trimming left V 0 bases short and J 5 bases short, with 5 bases between. This CDR3 has 12 residues. In DNA, the CDR3 is TGTGCCAGCAGCGTAGCGGGGTATGGCTACACCTTC. Translated: CASSVAGYGYTF.

This sequence joins TRBV11-2 and TRBJ1-2, with D possibly TRBD1 on 5 matching bases. Germline loops: CDR1 SGHAT, CDR2 FQNNGV. The ends were cut back, 1 base at V and 0 bases at J, with 21 bases in the middle. The CDR3 contains 19 residues. The CDR3 region is CASSLGGGYSRQANYGYTF. CDR3 DNA: TGTGCCAGCAGCTTAGGGGGGGGGTACAGCCGTCAAGCTAACTATGGCTACACCTTC.

The chain employs TRBV7-6 and TRBJ2-1; D is ambiguous. The V gene lost 6 bases and the J gene lost 8 bases, with 11 bases spanning the gap. This CDR3 has 12 residues. Germline V CDR1 and CDR2: SGHVS, FNYEAQ. CDR3 nucleotide sequence: TGTGCCAGCAGTTTTAATCGGGATGAGCAGTTCTTC. Translating it yields CASSFNRDEQFF.

This clone has only one observation. For the CDR3, the DNA is TGTGCCAGCAGTGAAGCGGACTTGGGACAGGGCAGGCCTATCACCGGGGAGCTGTTTTTT. It codes for CASSEADLGQGRPITGELFF. The chain joins TRBV2 to TRBJ2-2, with 9 bases matching TRBD1. CDR1 and CDR2 from the germline V gene are SNHLY and FYNNEI. The CDR3 extends over 20 amino acids. J gave up 4 bases and V 0 bases, and 15 bases lay outside the gene matches.